This T cell receptor beta chain appears in the sequencing data of a study of cytotoxic CD8 clonotypes in ibrutinib-treated CLL. This clone was found many times. Data came from immunoSEQ multiplex PCR; TCRdb stores just in-frame clones and leaves some out. This sample carries 200,000 or so clones, about four fifths of them seen once, and the ten largest clones take 10% to 12%. V lost 8 bases, J lost 2 bases, and 12 bases lay in between. CDR3 length equals 13 residues. Looked up from germline, CDR1 is LGHNA and CDR2 is YNFKEQ. This specimen was PBMCs, taken after 12 months of ibrutinib treatment. This receptor was obtained from a human donor with chronic lymphocytic leukemia. This chain connects TRBV4-2 to TRBJ1-2, with D perhaps TRBD1 (6 bases). CDR3 sequence reads: CASGEGGNYGYTF. DNA for the CDR3: TGTGCCAGCGGCGAGGGGGGAAACTATGGCTACACCTTC.